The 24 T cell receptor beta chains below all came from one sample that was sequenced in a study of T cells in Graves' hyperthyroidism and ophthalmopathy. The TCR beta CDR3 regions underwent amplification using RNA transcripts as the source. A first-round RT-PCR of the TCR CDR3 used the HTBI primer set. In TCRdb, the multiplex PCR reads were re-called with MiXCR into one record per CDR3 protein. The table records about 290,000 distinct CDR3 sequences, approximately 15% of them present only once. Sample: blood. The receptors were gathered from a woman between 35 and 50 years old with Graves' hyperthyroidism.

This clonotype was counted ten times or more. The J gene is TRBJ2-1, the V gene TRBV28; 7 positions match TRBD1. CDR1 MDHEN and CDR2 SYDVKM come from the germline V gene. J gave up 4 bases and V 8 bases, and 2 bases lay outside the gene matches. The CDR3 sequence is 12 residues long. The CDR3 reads CASVGQYNEQFF. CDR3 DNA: TGTGCCAGCGTGGGACAGTACAATGAGCAGTTCTTC.

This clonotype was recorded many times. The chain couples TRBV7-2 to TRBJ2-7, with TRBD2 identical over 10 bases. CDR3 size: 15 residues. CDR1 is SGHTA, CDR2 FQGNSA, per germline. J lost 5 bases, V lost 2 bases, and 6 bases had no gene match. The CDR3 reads CASSLSLAGVNEQYF. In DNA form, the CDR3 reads TGTGCCAGCAGCTTATCCCTAGCGGGAGTGAACGAGCAGTACTTC.

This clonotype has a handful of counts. The CDR3 sequence: CAISVSQGGTEAFF. Here the CDR3 DNA reads TGTGCCATCAGTGTTTCGCAGGGGGGTACTGAAGCTTTCTTT. The genes are TRBV10-3 and TRBJ1-1; 7 nucleotides match TRBD1. The CDR3 is made up of 14 amino acids. Germline V CDR1 and CDR2: ENHRY, SYGVKD. With 4 bases clipped from V and 5 bases from J, the junction kept 7 bases outside the gene matches.

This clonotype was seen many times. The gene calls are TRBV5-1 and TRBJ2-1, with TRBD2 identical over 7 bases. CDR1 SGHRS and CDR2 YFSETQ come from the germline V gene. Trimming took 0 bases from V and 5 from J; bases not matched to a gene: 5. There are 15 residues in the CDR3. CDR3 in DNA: TGCGCCAGCAGCTTGGACCTAGCGGCCCACAATGAGCAGTTCTTC. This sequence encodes CASSLDLAAHNEQFF. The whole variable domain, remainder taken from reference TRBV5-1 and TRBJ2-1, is KAGVTQTPRYLIKTRGQQVTLSCSPISGHRSVSWYQQTPGQGLQFLFEYFSETQRNKGNFPGRFSGRQFSNSRSEMNVSTLELGDSALYLCASSLDLAAHNEQFFGPGTRLTVL.

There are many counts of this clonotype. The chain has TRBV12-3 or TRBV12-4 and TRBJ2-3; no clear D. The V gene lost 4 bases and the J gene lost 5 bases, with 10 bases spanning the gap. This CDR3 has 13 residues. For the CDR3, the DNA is TGTGCCAGCAGTTCCTCTAGTGGAGATACGCAGTATTTT. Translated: CASSSSSGDTQYF.

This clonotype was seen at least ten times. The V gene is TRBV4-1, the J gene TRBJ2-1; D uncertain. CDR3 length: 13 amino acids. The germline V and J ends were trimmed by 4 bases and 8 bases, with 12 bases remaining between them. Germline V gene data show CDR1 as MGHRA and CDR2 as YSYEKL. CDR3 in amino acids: CASSPRDWDEQFF. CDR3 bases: TGCGCCAGCAGCCCCCGCGACTGGGATGAGCAGTTCTTC.

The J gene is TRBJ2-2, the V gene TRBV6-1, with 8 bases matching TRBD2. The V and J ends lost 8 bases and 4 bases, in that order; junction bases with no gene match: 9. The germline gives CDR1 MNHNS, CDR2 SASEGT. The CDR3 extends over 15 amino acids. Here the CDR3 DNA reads TGTGCCAGCTCACCGGGACTAGAGAGCACCGGGGAGCTGTTTTTT. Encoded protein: CASSPGLESTGELFF.

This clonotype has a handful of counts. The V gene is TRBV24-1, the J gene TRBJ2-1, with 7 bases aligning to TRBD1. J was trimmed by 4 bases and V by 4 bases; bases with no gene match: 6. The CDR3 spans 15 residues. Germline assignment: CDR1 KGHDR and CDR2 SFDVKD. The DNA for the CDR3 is TGTGCCACCAGTGAACAAGGGGGCAATTACAATGAGCAGTTCTTC. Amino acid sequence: CATSEQGGNYNEQFF.

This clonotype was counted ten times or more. This CDR3 reads CASSDPDVYEQYF. In nucleotides, the CDR3 is TGTGCCAGCAGTGACCCGGACGTCTACGAGCAGTACTTC. The chain couples TRBV2 to TRBJ2-7; D uncertain. The V end lost 3 bases, the J end lost 3 bases, and 9 bases lay between the germline ends. Germline V lookup: CDR1 SNHLY, CDR2 FYNNEI. This CDR3 has 13 residues. The full variable domain, in which reference TRBV2 and TRBJ2-7 provide the parts outside the CDR3, is EPEVTQTPSHQVTQMGQEVILRCVPISNHLYFYWYRQILGQKVEFLVSFYNNEISEKSEIFDDQFSVERPDGSNFTLKIRSTKLEDSAMYFCASSDPDVYEQYFGPGTRLTVT.

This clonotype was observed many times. CDR3 in DNA: TGTGCCAGCAGCCCAATTCAGGGGCCGCCTGGTGGCTACACCTTC. Its translation: CASSPIQGPPGGYTF. The V and J genes are TRBV11-2 and TRBJ1-2, with TRBD1 as a possible D gene (6 bases). The CDR3 has 15 amino acids. V lost 5 bases, J lost 7 bases, and 20 bases lay in between. Germline V CDR1 and CDR2: SGHAT, FQNNGV.

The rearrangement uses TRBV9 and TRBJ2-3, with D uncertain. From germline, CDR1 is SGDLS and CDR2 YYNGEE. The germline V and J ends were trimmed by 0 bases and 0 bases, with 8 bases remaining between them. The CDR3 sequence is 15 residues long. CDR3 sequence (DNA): TGTGCCAGCAGCGTAGGGACGGTGAGCACAGATACGCAGTATTTT. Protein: CASSVGTVSTDTQYF.

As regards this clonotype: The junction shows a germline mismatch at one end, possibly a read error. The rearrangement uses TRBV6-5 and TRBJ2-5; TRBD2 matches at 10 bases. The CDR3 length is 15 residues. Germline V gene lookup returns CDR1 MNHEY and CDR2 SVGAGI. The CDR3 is CASSYGLAVQETRYF. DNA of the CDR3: TGTGCCAGCAGTTACGGACTAGCGGTTCAAGAGACCCGGTACTTC.

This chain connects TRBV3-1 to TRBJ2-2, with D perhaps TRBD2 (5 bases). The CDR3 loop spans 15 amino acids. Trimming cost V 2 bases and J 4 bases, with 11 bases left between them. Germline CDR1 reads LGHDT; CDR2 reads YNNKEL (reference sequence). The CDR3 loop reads CASSQNSGGTGELFF. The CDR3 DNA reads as TGTGCCAGCAGCCAAAACAGCGGAGGCACCGGGGAGCTGTTTTTT.

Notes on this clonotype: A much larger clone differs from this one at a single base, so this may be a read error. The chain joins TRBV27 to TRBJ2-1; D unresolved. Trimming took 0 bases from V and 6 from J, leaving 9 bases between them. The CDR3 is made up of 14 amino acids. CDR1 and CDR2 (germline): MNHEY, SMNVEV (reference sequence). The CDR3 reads CASSLSIRINEQFF. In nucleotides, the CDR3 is TGTGCCAGCAGTTTATCGATCCGTATCAATGAGCAGTTCTTC.

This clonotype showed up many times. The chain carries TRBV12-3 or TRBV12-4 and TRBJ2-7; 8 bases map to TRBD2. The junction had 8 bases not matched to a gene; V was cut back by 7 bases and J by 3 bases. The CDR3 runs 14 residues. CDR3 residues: CASTPGGGVYEQYF. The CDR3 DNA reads TGTGCCAGCACCCCCGGGGGGGGTGTCTACGAGCAGTACTTC.

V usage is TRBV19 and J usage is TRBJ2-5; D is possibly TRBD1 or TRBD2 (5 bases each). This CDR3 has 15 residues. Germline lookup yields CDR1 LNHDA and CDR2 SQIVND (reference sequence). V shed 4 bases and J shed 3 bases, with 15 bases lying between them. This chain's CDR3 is CASSKMGRREETQYF. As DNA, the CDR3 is TGTGCCAGTAGTAAAATGGGACGCCGGGAAGAGACCCAGTACTTC. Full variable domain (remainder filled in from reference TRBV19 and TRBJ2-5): DGGITQSPKYLFRKEGQNVTLSCEQNLNHDAMYWYRQDPGQGLRLIYYSQIVNDFQKGDIAEGYSVSREKKESFPLTVTSAQKNPTAFYLCASSKMGRREETQYFGPGTRLLVL.

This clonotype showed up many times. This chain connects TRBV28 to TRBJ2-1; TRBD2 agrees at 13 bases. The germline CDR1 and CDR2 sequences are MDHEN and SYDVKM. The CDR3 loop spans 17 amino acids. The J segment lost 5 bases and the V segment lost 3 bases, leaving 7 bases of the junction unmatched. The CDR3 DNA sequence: TGTGCCAGCAGTTTTAGGACTAGCGGGGGAAGGAACAATGAGCAGTTCTTC. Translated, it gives CASSFRTSGGRNNEQFF.

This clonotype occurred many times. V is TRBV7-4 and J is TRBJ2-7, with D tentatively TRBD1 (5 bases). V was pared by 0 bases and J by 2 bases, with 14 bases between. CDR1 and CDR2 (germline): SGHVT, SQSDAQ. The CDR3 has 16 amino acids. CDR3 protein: CASSLAERQSTYEQYF. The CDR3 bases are TGTGCCAGCAGCTTAGCGGAAAGACAGTCCACCTACGAGCAGTACTTC.

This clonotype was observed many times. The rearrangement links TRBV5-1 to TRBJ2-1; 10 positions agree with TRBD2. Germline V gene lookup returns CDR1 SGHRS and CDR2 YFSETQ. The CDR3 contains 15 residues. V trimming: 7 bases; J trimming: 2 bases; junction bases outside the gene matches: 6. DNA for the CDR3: TGCGCCAGCGGATCTAGCGGGAGAACCTACAATGAGCAGTTCTTC. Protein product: CASGSSGRTYNEQFF.

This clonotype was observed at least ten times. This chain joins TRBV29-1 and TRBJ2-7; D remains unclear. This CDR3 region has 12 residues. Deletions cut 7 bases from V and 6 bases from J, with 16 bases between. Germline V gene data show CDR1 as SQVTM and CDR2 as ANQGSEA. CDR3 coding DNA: TGCAGCGCCGTAAGTGGGGTGGTCGAGCAGTACTTC. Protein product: CSAVSGVVEQYF.

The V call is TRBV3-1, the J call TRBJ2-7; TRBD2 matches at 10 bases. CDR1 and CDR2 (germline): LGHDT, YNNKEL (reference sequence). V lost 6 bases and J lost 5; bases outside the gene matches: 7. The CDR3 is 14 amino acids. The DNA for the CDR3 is TGTGCCAGCAGGCAAAGCGGGAGGGGGAACGAGCAGTACTTC. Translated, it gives CASRQSGRGNEQYF.

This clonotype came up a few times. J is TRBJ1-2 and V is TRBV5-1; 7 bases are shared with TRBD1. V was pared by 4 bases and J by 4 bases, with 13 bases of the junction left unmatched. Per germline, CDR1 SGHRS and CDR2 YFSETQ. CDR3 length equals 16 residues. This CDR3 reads CASSAAPGQLLYGYTF. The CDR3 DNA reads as TGCGCCAGCAGCGCCGCCCCGGGACAGCTTCTCTATGGCTACACCTTC.

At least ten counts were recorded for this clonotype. As DNA, the CDR3 is TGTGCCAGCAGCTTCTCCGGGACAGGGGGGTTTGAAGCTTTCTTT. Translated: CASSFSGTGGFEAFF. This chain connects TRBV7-9 to TRBJ1-1, with 11 nucleotides matching TRBD1. Germline assignment: CDR1 SEHNR and CDR2 FQNEAQ (reference sequence). J was trimmed by 7 bases and V by 3 bases; bases with no gene match: 7. This CDR3 has 15 residues.

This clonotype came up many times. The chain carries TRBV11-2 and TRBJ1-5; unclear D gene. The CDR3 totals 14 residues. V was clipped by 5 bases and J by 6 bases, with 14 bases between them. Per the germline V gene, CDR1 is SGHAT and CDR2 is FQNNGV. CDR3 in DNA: TGTGCCAGCAGCCCGACAACGTCGGCTCAGCCCCAGCATTTT. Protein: CASSPTTSAQPQHF. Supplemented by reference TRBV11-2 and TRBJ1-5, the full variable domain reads EAGVAQSPRYKIIEKRQSVAFWCNPISGHATLYWYQQILGQGPKLLIQFQNNGVVDDSQLPKDRFSAERLKGVDSTLKIQPAKLEDSAVYLCASSPTTSAQPQHFGDGTRLSIL.